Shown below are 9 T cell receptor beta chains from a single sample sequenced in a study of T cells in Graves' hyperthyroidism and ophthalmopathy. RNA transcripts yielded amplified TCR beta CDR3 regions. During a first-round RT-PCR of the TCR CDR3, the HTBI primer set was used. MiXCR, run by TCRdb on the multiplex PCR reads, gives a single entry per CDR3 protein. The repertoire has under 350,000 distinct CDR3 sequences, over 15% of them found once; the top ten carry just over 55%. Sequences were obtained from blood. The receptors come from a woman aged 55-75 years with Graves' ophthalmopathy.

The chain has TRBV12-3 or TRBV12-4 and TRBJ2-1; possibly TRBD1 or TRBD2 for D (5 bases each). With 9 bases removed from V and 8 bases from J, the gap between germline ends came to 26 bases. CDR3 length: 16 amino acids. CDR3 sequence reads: CARAPPGTRERDEQFF. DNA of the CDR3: TGTGCCAGGGCTCCCCCGGGGACCCGCGAGAGGGATGAGCAGTTCTTC.

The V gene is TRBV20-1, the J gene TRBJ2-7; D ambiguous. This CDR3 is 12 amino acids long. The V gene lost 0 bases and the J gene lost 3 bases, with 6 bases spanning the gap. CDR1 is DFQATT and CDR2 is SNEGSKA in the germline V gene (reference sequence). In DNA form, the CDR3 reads TGCAGTGCTAGAGAATTCAGCTACGAGCAGTACTTC. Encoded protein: CSAREFSYEQYF.

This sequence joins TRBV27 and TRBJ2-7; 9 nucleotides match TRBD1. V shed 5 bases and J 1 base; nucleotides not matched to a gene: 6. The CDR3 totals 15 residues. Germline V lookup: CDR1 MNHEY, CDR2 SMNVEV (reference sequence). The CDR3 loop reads CASSLAGTGSYEQYF. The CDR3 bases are TGTGCCAGCAGTCTAGCCGGGACAGGGTCCTACGAGCAGTACTTC.

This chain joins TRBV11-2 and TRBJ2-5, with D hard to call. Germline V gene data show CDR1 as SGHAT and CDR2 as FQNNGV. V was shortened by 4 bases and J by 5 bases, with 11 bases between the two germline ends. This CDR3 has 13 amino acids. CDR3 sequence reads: CASSSAVFETQYF. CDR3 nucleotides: TGTGCCAGCAGCTCCGCAGTATTTGAGACCCAGTACTTC.

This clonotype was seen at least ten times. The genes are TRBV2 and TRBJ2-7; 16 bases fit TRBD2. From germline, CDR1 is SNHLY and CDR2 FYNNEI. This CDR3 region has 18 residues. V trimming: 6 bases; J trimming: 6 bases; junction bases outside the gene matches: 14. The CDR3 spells CASRSGTSGRARGSEQYF. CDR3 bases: TGTGCCAGCAGGTCCGGGACTAGCGGGAGGGCCCGTGGCTCCGAGCAGTACTTC.

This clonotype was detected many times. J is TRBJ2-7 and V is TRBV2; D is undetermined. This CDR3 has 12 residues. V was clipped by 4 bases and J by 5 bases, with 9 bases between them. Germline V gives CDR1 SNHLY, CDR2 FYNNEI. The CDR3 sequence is CASSGPVNEQYF. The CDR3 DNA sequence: TGTGCCAGCAGTGGCCCGGTGAACGAGCAGTACTTC.

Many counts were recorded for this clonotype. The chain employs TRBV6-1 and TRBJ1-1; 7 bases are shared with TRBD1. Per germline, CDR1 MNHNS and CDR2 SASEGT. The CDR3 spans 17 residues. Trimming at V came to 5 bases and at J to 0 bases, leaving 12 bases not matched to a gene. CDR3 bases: TGTGCCAGCAGTTATTCGTACCCCGGGACAGTGAACACTGAAGCTTTCTTT. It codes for CASSYSYPGTVNTEAFF.

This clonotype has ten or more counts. The CDR3 loop is CASSWNREETQYF. CDR3 nucleotides: TGTGCCAGCAGCTGGAACAGGGAGGAGACCCAGTACTTC. This chain uses TRBV7-2 with TRBJ2-5; D perhaps matches TRBD1 (6 bases). This CDR3 region has 13 residues. Germline V gene data show CDR1 as SGHTA and CDR2 as FQGNSA. V lost 4 bases and J 5 bases, leaving 11 bases between the germline ends. Full variable domain (rest looked up from reference TRBV7-2 and TRBJ2-5): GAGVSQSPSNKVTEKGKDVELRCDPISGHTALYWYRQSLGQGLEFLIYFQGNSAPDKSGLPSDRFSAERTGGSVSTLTIQRTQQEDSAVYLCASSWNREETQYFGPGTRLLVL.

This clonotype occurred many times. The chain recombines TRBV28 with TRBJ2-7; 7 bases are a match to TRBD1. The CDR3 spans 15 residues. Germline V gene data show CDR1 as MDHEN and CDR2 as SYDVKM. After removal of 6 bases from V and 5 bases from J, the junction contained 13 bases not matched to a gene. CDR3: CASSPQGRGTHEQYF. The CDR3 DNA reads TGTGCCAGCAGCCCCCAGGGCAGGGGGACGCACGAGCAGTACTTC.